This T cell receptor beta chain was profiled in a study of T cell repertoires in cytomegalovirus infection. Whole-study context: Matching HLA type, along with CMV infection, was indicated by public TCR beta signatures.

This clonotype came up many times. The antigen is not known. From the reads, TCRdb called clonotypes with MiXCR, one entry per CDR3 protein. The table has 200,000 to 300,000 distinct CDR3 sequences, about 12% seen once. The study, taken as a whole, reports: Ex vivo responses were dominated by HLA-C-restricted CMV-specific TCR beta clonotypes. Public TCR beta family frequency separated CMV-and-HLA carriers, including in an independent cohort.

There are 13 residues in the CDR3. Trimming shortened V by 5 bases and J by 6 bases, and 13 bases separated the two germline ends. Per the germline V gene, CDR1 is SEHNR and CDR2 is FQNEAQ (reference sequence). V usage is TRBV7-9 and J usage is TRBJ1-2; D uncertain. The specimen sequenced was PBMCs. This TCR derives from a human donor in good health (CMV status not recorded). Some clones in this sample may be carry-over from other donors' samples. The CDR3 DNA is TGTGCCAGCAGCCAGGAGGCTAGCAATGGCTACACCTTC. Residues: CASSQEASNGYTF.